This entry features one T cell receptor beta chain sequence. As yet, its antigen is unknown. These data come from a study of T cell responses to AZD1222 COVID-19 vaccine. Germline V gene sequence: CDR1 MNHEY, CDR2 SVGAGI. This CDR3 is built from 16 residues. V was clipped by 0 bases and J by 3 bases; unmatched bases: 5. Study conclusions and caveats: Among spike-specific TCRs, nearly half reportedly target unmutated variant regions. The study found Spike-specific TCR breadth and depth rose after two AZD1222 doses.

Sequencing was performed with immunoSEQ multiplex PCR; in TCRdb, only in-frame clones are kept and a portion is missing. There are 86,000 or so clones in the sample; under 95% occur only once, and 3.5% to 5% lies in the top ten. The chain combines TRBV6-5 with TRBJ2-1, with TRBD1 matching 7 bases. Sequences were derived from peripheral blood, sampled on day 0 of MenACWY control vaccination. The clonotype comes from an adult in good health. The CDR3 DNA reads as TGTGCCAGCAGTTACTCCTCGACAGGGCTCTACAATGAGCAGTTCTTC. Translated, it gives CASSYSSTGLYNEQFF.